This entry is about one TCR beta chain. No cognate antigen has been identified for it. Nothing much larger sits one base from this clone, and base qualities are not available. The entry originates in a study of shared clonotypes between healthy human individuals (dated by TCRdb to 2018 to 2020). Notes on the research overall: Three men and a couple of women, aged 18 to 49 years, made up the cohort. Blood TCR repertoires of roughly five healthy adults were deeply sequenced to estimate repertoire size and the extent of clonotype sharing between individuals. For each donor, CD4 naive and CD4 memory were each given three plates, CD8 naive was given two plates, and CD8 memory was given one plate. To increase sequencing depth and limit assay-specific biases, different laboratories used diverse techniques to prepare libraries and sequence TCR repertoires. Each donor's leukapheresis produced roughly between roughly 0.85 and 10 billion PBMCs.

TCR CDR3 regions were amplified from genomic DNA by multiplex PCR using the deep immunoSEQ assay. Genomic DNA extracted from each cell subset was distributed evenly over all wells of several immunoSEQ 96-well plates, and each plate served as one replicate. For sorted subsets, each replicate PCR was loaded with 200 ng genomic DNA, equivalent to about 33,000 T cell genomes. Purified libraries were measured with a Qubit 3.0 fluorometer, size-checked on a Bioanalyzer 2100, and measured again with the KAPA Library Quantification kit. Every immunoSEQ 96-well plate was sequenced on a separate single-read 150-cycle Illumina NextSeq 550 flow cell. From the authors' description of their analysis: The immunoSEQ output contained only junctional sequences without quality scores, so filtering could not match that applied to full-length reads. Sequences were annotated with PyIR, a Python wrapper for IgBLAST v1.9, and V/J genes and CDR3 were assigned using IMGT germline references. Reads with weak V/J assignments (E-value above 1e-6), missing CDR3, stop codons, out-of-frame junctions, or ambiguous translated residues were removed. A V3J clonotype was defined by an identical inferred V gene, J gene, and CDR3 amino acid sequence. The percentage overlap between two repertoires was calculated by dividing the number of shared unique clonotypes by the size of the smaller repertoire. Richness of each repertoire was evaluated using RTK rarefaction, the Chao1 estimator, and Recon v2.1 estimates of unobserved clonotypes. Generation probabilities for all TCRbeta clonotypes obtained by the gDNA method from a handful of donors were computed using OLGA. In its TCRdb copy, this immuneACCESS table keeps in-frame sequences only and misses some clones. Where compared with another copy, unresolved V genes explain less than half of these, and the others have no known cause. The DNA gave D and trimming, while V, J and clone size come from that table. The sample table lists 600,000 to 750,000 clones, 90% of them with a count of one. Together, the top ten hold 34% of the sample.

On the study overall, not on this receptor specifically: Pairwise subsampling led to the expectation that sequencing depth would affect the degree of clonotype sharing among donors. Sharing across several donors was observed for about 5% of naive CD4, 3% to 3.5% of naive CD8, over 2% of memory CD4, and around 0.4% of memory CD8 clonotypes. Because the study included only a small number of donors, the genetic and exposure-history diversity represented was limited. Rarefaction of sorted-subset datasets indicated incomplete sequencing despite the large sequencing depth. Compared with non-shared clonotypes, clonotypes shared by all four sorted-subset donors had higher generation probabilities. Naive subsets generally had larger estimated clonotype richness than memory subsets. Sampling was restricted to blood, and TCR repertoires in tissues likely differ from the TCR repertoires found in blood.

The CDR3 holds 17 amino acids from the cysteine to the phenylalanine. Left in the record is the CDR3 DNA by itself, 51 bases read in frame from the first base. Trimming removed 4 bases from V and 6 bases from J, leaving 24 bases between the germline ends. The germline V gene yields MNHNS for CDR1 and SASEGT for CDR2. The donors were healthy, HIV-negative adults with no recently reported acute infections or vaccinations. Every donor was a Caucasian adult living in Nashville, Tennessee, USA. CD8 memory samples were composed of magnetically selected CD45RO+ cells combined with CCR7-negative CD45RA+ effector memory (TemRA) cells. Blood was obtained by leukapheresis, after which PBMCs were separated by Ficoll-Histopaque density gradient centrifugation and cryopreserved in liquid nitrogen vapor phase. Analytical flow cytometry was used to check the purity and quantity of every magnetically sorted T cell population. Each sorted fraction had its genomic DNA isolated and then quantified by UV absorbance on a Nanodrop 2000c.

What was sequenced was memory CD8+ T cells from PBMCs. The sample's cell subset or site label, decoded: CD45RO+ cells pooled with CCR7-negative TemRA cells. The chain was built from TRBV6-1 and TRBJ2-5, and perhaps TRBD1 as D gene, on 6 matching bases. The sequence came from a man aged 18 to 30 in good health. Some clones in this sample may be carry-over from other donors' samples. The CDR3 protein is CASSGFARGSFRKTQYF. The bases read TGTGCCAGCAGTGGTTTCGCCAGGGGAAGTTTTCGGAAGACCCAGTACTTC.